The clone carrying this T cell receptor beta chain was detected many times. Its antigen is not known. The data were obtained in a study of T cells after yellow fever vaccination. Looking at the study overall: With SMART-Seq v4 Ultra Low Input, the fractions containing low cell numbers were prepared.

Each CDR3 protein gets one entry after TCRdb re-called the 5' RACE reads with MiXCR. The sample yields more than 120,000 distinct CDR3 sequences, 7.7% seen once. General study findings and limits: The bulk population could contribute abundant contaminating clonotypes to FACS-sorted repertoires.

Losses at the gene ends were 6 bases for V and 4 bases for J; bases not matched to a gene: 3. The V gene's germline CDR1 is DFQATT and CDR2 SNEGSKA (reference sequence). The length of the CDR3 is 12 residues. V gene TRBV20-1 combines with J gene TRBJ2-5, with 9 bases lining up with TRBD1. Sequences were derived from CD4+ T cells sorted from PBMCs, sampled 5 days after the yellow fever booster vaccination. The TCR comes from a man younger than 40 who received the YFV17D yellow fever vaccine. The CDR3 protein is CSATDRGETQYF. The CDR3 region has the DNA TGCAGTGCCACGGACAGGGGAGAGACCCAGTACTTC.